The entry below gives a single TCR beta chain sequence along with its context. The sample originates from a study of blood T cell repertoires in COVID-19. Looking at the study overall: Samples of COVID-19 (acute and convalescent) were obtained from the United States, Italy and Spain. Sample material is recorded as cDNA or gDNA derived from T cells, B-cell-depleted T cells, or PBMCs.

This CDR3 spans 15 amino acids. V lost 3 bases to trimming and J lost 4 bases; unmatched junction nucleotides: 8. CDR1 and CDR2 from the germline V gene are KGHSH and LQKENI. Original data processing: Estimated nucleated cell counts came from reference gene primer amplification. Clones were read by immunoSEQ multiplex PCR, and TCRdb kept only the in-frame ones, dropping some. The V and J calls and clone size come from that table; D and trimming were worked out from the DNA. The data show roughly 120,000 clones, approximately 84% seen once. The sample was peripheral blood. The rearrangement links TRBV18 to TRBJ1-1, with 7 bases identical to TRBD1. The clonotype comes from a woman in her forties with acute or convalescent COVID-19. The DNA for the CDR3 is TGTGCCAGCTCACCTAGGGGGCCGTTGGGCACTGAAGCTTTCTTT. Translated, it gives CASSPRGPLGTEAFF.